This TCR beta chain was documented in a study of cytomegalovirus exposure and HLA in healthy donors. The assay was immunoSEQ multiplex PCR, and TCRdb's table has in-frame clones only and misses some. The sample consists of tens of thousands of clones, approximately 94% of them appearing once. This clone came up once. Sequencing was performed on PBMCs. The receptor was derived from a woman under 30 in good health and CMV-seropositive.

CDR3 sequence reads: CASGLGQGLNTEAFF. Here the CDR3 DNA reads TGTGCTAGTGGTTTGGGTCAGGGGCTGAACACTGAAGCTTTCTTT. J is TRBJ1-1 and V is TRBV12-5, with a tentative D call TRBD1 (6 bases). Trimming left V 1 base short and J 0 bases short, with 9 bases between. This CDR3 region has 15 residues. Germline V gene lookup returns CDR1 LGHNT and CDR2 FRNRAP.